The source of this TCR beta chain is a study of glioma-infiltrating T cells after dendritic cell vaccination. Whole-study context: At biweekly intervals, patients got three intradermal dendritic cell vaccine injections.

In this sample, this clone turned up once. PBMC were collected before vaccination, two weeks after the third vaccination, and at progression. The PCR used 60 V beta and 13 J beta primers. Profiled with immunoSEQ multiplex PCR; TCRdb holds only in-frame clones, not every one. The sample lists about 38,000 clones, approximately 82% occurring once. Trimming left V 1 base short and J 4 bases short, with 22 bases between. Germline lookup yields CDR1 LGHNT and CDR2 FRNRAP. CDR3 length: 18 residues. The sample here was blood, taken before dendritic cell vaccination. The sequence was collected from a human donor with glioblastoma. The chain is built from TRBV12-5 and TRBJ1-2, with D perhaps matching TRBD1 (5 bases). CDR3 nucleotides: TGTGCTAGTGGTTTGGAAAGCCGCCTGGGGCAGGGTGGCTATGGCTACACCTTC. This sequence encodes CASGLESRLGQGGYGYTF.